This record covers a single T cell receptor beta chain. Its matching antigen is unknown. One base away lies a much larger clone, so this may be a sequencing read error. The PBMCs were sourced from fresh peripheral blood (approximately 10 ml). Amplified TCR beta CDR3 regions came from RNA transcripts. HTBI primers drove first-round RT-PCR of the TCR CDR3. TCRdb re-called the multiplex PCR reads with MiXCR, one entry per CDR3 protein. The table has 450,000 to 600,000 distinct CDR3 sequences, 20% seen once. The source of the sample is a study of T cells in Graves' hyperthyroidism and ophthalmopathy. Whole-study findings and limits: Most clonotypes expanded in the thyroid (above 0.001) were also present in blood.

In germline, CDR1 is SEHNR, CDR2 FQNEAQ (reference sequence). CDR3 size: 15 residues. The sample comprised blood. This chain uses TRBV7-9 with TRBJ2-1, with a tentative D call TRBD1 (5 bases). The origin of this receptor is a man in his forties with Graves' ophthalmopathy. The chain's CDR3 is CASSFRQYSCNEQFF. CDR3 sequence (DNA): TGTGCCAGCAGCTTTAGACAGTACTCCTGCAATGAGCAGTTCTTC.